The subject of this entry is one TCR beta chain. This entry comes from a study of blood T cell repertoires in COVID-19. The overall study: Some COVID-19 samples were acute and others convalescent; all came from the United States, Italy and Spain. PBMCs, B-cell-depleted T cells, or T cells provided the cDNA or gDNA that made up the material.

Recruited during active infection, patients (from Seattle) were subsequently followed longitudinally. Methods used by the authors: Amplification of reference gene primers was used by the study to estimate nucleated cell counts. Profiling relied on immunoSEQ multiplex PCR, and the TCRdb table lists in-frame clones only, not all of them. D and trimming were read from the DNA, whereas the V and J calls and clone size are those reported in that table. The table has under 450,000 clones, around 89% seen once. Trimming cost V 4 bases and J 4 bases, with 15 bases left between them. CDR1 and CDR2 from the germline V gene are SGHKS and YYEKEE (reference sequence). The CDR3 has 15 residues.

The receptor comes from a woman aged 45-65 years with COVID-19, enrolled during active disease. Sequencing was carried out using peripheral blood. The rearrangement joins TRBV5-5 to TRBJ1-3, with D perhaps TRBD1 (5 bases). CDR3 coding DNA: TGTGCCAGCAGCCACAGGCAGGGCACAGGAAACACCATATATTTT. Its translation is CASSHRQGTGNTIYF.